These T cell receptor beta chains were read from a single sample in a study of shared clonotypes between healthy human individuals. The table came from immunoSEQ multiplex PCR; TCRdb's copy has only in-frame clones and leaves some out. The data show over a million clones, approximately 78% seen once. Sequencing was carried out using memory CD4+ T cells from PBMCs. The receptor source for this set is a man aged 18 to 30 in good health. Some clones in this sample may be carry-over from other donors' samples. Each CDR3 is given with its conserved first and last residue. The D gene is left open where the match is weak. A clone size is listed for some rows: how often the clone was seen (once, few, many), or a class if it is expanded.

>TRBJ2-5|few|TRBD1|TRBV5-1
TGCGCCAGCAGTCGGACAGGGGGGGTAGGAGAGACCCAGTACTTC
CASSRTGGVGETQYF
>TRBJ2-5|few|TRBD2|TRBV5-5
TGTGCCAGCAGCCCTAGCGGGAGGGCATGGGAGACCCAGTACTTC
CASSPSGRAWETQYF
>TRBJ1-1|many|-|TRBV21-1
TGTGCCAGCAGCAAATTCGCCTCGTCTGGGGCGGACACTGAAGCTTTCTTT
CASSKFASSGADTEAFF
>TRBJ2-2|few|-|TRBV28
TGTGCCAGCAGTTTAAGGAGGGGGACCTCGAACACCGGGGAGCTGTTTTTT
CASSLRRGTSNTGELFF
>TRBJ1-5|many|-|TRBV5-6
TGTGCCAGCAGCTTGGCCGAAGGGTTTTATAGCAATCAGCCCCAGCATTTT
CASSLAEGFYSNQPQHF
>TRBJ2-7|-|-|TRBV7-8
TGTGCCAGCAGCTTAGCTTTCACTTACTCCGTCGAGCAGTACTTC
CASSLAFTYSVEQYF
>TRBJ1-2|few|-|TRBV5-1
TGCGCCAGCAGCTTGGGGGGACACAACTATGGCTACACCTTC
CASSLGGHNYGYTF
>TRBJ2-1|-|-|TRBV7-2
TGTGCCAGCAGCGACTACAATGAGCAGTTCTTC
CASSDYNEQFF
>TRBJ2-3|few|-|TRBV10-2
TGCGCCAGCGCCAGGGGGGCTTGGAGCACAGATACGCAGTATTTT
CASARGAWSTDTQYF
>TRBJ2-3|-|TRBD1|TRBV28
TGTGCCAGCAGAGGGCAGGGGGCGAGTCGGGATACGCAGTATTTT
CASRGQGASRDTQYF
>TRBJ2-7|-|-|TRBV6-6
TGTGCCAGCAGAGCATCGAGCCCCGCGGGGGAGCAGTACTTC
CASRASSPAGEQYF
>TRBJ1-4|-|-|TRBV28
TGTGCCAGCAGTGACCGGACGGGGAGCAGGGAAAAACTGTTTTTT
CASSDRTGSREKLFF
>TRBJ2-3|-|-|TRBV7-9
TGTGCCCCTTTTCCGAGGACAGACTACACAGATACGCAGTATTTT
CAPFPRTDYTDTQYF
>TRBJ1-4|-|-|TRBV18
TGTGCCAGCTCACCCGACGATGAAAAACTGTTTTTT
CASSPDDEKLFF
>TRBJ2-5|-|-|TRBV14
TGTGCCAGCAGCCAAGACGCCGTACACAGGGTAATGGAGACCCAGTACTTC
CASSQDAVHRVMETQYF
>TRBJ2-1|-|TRBD2|TRBV7-2
TGTGCCAGCAGCTCAACGGGACTAGCGGGGTACAATGAGCAGTTCTTC
CASSSTGLAGYNEQFF
>TRBJ2-3|-|-|TRBV2
TGTGCCAGCAGTGCTCGGCCTCCTCCAGATACGCAGTATTTT
CASSARPPPDTQYF
>TRBJ1-1|few|TRBD1|TRBV5-1
TGCGCCAGCAGCTTAAACGCCGGGACAGGGAAGAAACGGGGCGCTGAAGCTTTCTTT
CASSLNAGTGKKRGAEAFF
>TRBJ1-1|-|-|TRBV7-9
TGTGCCAGCAGCCCACGGACGGATGAAGCTTTCTTT
CASSPRTDEAFF
>TRBJ1-2|-|TRBD1|TRBV19
TGTGCCAGTAGGTCCGGGGACAGCGACTATGGCTACACCTTC
CASRSGDSDYGYTF
>TRBJ2-5|-|TRBD1|TRBV27
TGTGCCAGCAGTTCAAGGACAGGGTCGTACCAAGAGACCCAGTACTTC
CASSSRTGSYQETQYF
>TRBJ1-2|-|-|TRBV7-9
TGTGCCAGCAGCTTAGCGCGGCAGGGCCGGGGAGACTATGGCTACACCTTC
CASSLARQGRGDYGYTF
>TRBJ1-6|-|TRBD1|TRBV6-5
TGTGCCAGCAGTTCACGGACAGGGGGCAGAGATTCACCCCTCCACTTT
CASSSRTGGRDSPLHF
>TRBJ2-7|-|-|TRBV5-6
TGTGCCAGCAGCTTGGTGCGATACGACTACGAGCAGTACTTC
CASSLVRYDYEQYF
>TRBJ1-1|-|-|TRBV18
TGTGCCAGCTCACGCGGGGGAGGGCCCACTGAAGCTTTCTTT
CASSRGGGPTEAFF
>TRBJ2-1|-|TRBD2|TRBV4-1
TGCGCCAGCAGAGCCGGGACTAGCGGGTACAATGAGCAGTTCTTC
CASRAGTSGYNEQFF
>TRBJ2-7|once|TRBD1|TRBV28
TGTGCCAGCAATGAAGTGGGGGACAGGGGCTACGAGCAGTACTTC
CASNEVGDRGYEQYF
>TRBJ2-7|-|-|TRBV7-2
TGTGCCAGCAGCCCGGGTAACTCCTACGAGCAGTACTTC
CASSPGNSYEQYF
>TRBJ1-2|many|-|TRBV7-6
TGTGCCAGCAGCTTGAGCAGAGGGGGAGGCTACACCTTC
CASSLSRGGGYTF
>TRBJ2-2|few|TRBD2|TRBV5-1
TGCGCCAGCAGCCTACTACCGGGACTACAAGACACCGGGGAGCTGTTTTTT
CASSLLPGLQDTGELFF
>TRBJ1-2|-|-|TRBV10-3
TGTGCCATCAGTGAGACGACAGCTAACTATGGCTACACCTTC
CAISETTANYGYTF
>TRBJ2-2|-|TRBD1|TRBV5-1
TGCGCCAGCAGCTTTGGCCGGGACAGGGTTGCTGGGGAGCTGTTTTTT
CASSFGRDRVAGELFF
>TRBJ2-3|once|TRBD2|TRBV14
TGTGCCAGCAGCCAAGAAGGACTAGCACATACGCAGTATTTT
CASSQEGLAHTQYF
>TRBJ1-1|-|TRBD1|TRBV30
TGTGCCTGGACTCGGGACAGCGGGAACACTGAAGCTTTCTTT
CAWTRDSGNTEAFF
>TRBJ2-3|-|TRBD2|TRBV6-5
TGTGCCACCGCCTTGGGAGGGACAGATACGCAGTATTTT
CATALGGTDTQYF
>TRBJ2-2|-|-|TRBV4-1
TGCGCCAGCAGCCAAGTTCCGGGCACCGGGGAGCTGTTTTTT
CASSQVPGTGELFF
>TRBJ2-3|-|-|TRBV7-8
TGTGCCAGCAGCTTAGGTTCGGCAGCGCGCACAGATACGCAGTATTTT
CASSLGSAARTDTQYF
>TRBJ1-4|few|TRBD1|TRBV6-4
TGTGCCAGCAGTGCGTATCGGCAGGGGGACGTGATTTTT
CASSAYRQGDVIF
>TRBJ2-2|-|TRBD1|TRBV6-5
TGTGCCAGCAGTCGGGGACAGGGAATCACCGGGGAGCTGTTTTTT
CASSRGQGITGELFF
>TRBJ1-5|-|-|TRBV7-8
TGTGCCAGCAGCCCGGGCAGGGAGTATCAGCCCCAGCATTTT
CASSPGREYQPQHF
>TRBJ1-5|once|TRBD1|TRBV27
TGTGCCAGCAGTCACGGGACAGACCTCAATCAGCCCCAGCATTTT
CASSHGTDLNQPQHF
>TRBJ2-1|-|-|TRBV28
TGTGCCATCCGAGGGGCGGGAAGCGCGTCCAATGAGCAGTTCTTC
CAIRGAGSASNEQFF
>TRBJ1-1|-|-|TRBV5-1
TGCGCCAGGACGATTGGGGACACTGAAGCTTTCTTT
CARTIGDTEAFF
>TRBJ1-1|-|-|TRBV29-1
TGCAGCGCTGGGGGCCTCCATAGGAACACTGAAGCTTTCTTT
CSAGGLHRNTEAFF
>TRBJ2-7|-|TRBD2|TRBV7-9
TGTGCCAGCAGCCCAGGACTAGCGGGAGGGCCCACATCGAATCAGTACTTC
CASSPGLAGGPTSNQYF
>TRBJ1-2|few|-|TRBV7-2
TGTGCCAGCAGCTTAGGGTCCGGGGAACGTTATGGCTACACCTTC
CASSLGSGERYGYTF
>TRBJ2-1|-|-|TRBV21-1
TGTGCCAGCAGCGAACGGGAAATACTTACGAACAATGAGCAGTTCTTC
CASSEREILTNNEQFF
>TRBJ2-7|-|TRBD1|TRBV29-1
TGCAGCGTTGAACGGGAGATGGGACAGGGCCTCTCCTACGAGCAGTACTTC
CSVEREMGQGLSYEQYF
>TRBJ2-7|-|-|TRBV6-1
TGTGCCAGCATTATAGGTTACGAGCAGTACTTC
CASIIGYEQYF
>TRBJ1-2|few|-|TRBV7-9
TGTGCCAGCAGCTTAGACGGGGCCGCTGGCTACACCTTC
CASSLDGAAGYTF
>TRBJ1-5|-|-|TRBV4-3
TGCGCCAGCAGCCGCCGCCGGGGAAGCAATCAGCCCCAGCATTTT
CASSRRRGSNQPQHF
>TRBJ2-1|-|TRBD2|TRBV2
TGTGCCAGCAGTGACGGTGGCGGGGGGTACAATGAGCAGTTCTTC
CASSDGGGGYNEQFF